The 21 T cell receptor beta chains below all came from one sample that was sequenced in a study of blood T cell repertoires in COVID-19. Some clones are missing from TCRdb's copy, which holds only in-frame ones; the method was immunoSEQ multiplex PCR. Among about 120,000 clones listed, just over 85% were seen once. The sequencing sample was made of peripheral blood. The receptors here all came from a woman in her forties or fifties with active or convalescent COVID-19.

The rearrangement joins TRBV9 to TRBJ2-5; 8 positions agree with TRBD1. Germline CDR1 is SGDLS and CDR2 is YYNGEE. There are 16 residues in the CDR3. V shed 3 bases and J 0 bases; nucleotides not matched to a gene: 7. CDR3 region: CASSAGQALHQETQYF. CDR3 nucleotides: TGTGCCAGCAGCGCGGGACAGGCGTTACACCAAGAGACCCAGTACTTC.

The chain employs TRBV28 and TRBJ1-2, with D uncertain. Per the germline V gene, CDR1 is MDHEN and CDR2 is SYDVKM. The CDR3 length is 14 residues. V was pared by 1 base and J by 4 bases, with 10 bases between. The DNA of the CDR3 is TGTGCCAGCAGTTTATTTCCCGACACCTATGGCTACACCTTC. Translating gives CASSLFPDTYGYTF.

The rearrangement links TRBV6-2 or TRBV6-3 to TRBJ2-3; 10 bases align to TRBD1. Germline lookup yields CDR1 MNHEY and CDR2 SVGEGT. The ends lost 5 bases at V and 2 bases at J; junction bases unmatched: 7. CDR3 length equals 16 residues. The CDR3 is CASSARTGGSTDTQYF. The CDR3 coding sequence is TGTGCCAGCAGTGCGCGGACAGGGGGTTCCACAGATACGCAGTATTTT.

The chain employs TRBV4-3 and TRBJ2-2; 7 bases agree with TRBD1. V shed 4 bases and J 2 bases; nucleotides not matched to a gene: 16. From germline, CDR1 is LGHNA and CDR2 YSLEER. This CDR3 is 19 amino acids long. The CDR3 DNA follows: TGCGCCAGCAGCCTGAAACCGGGACAGATATTGGCTAACACCGGGGAGCTGTTTTTT. As protein: CASSLKPGQILANTGELFF.

This rearrangement joins TRBV7-9 to TRBJ1-3; 11 nucleotides line up with TRBD1. With V trimmed by 5 bases and J by 5 bases, 17 bases remained unmatched. The CDR3 runs 19 residues. Germline values: CDR1 SEHNR, CDR2 FQNEAQ (reference sequence). In DNA form, the CDR3 reads TGTGCCAGCAGCCTCACTTCTTCCCCGGGACAGGGGGTAAGAAACACCATATATTTT. It yields the protein CASSLTSSPGQGVRNTIYF.

In DNA, the CDR3 is TGTGCCAGCAGCTCCCTCTCAGGGTCGGCGAATGAGCAGTTCTTC. Encoded protein: CASSSLSGSANEQFF. The J gene is TRBJ2-1, the V gene TRBV7-9, with D maybe TRBD1 (5 bases). The CDR3 has 15 amino acids. Germline assignment: CDR1 SEHNR and CDR2 FQNEAQ (reference sequence). The V end lost 4 bases, the J end lost 7 bases, and 17 bases lay between the germline ends.

The chain is built from TRBV4-2 and TRBJ2-7; D not resolved. V was trimmed by 2 bases and J by 7 bases, leaving 12 bases between them. This CDR3 has 13 residues. The germline CDR1 and CDR2 sequences are LGHNA and YNFKEQ. The CDR3 protein is CASSQTRSNEQYF. Here the CDR3 DNA reads TGTGCCAGCAGCCAAACGAGGTCTAATGAGCAGTACTTC.

A remark on this clone: The same CDR3 can be traced to other DNA sequences in this sample. The chain employs TRBV12-3 or TRBV12-4 and TRBJ2-7; D may be TRBD2 (5 bases). This CDR3 has 11 amino acids. CDR3 DNA: TGTTCCGCAGAGGGTACCTACGAGCAGTACTTC. This translates into CSAEGTYEQYF.

The chain recombines TRBV28 with TRBJ2-7; D is perhaps TRBD2 (6 bases). The CDR3 sequence is 13 residues long. Trimming took off 8 bases at V and 7 bases at J, with 18 bases between the two ends. CDR1 MDHEN and CDR2 SYDVKM come from the germline V gene. CDR3 amino acids: CASGPGGPGEQYF. The CDR3 DNA reads as TGTGCCAGCGGACCCGGAGGGCCGGGGGAGCAGTACTTC.

The chain couples TRBV10-2 to TRBJ2-3; the D gene is possibly TRBD2 (6 bases). Trimming shortened V by 10 bases and J by 2 bases, and 16 bases separated the two germline ends. In germline, CDR1 is WSHSY, CDR2 SAAADI. This CDR3 has 14 residues. The CDR3 nucleotides read TGCGCCACACGAACTAGCCCGGCCACAGATACGCAGTATTTT. Its protein product is CATRTSPATDTQYF.

The V call is TRBV7-9, the J call TRBJ1-1; D is unresolved. CDR1 is SEHNR and CDR2 is FQNEAQ in the germline V gene (reference sequence). Trimming stripped 5 bases from V and 1 base from J, with 8 bases between. This CDR3 region has 13 residues. The CDR3 loop reads CASSQTGNTEAFF. The CDR3 DNA is TGTGCCAGCAGCCAAACGGGGAACACTGAAGCTTTCTTT.

The rearrangement links TRBV18 to TRBJ2-3; tentative D call: TRBD1 (5 bases). Germline CDR1 KGHSH, CDR2 LQKENI. The V and J ends lost 2 bases and 4 bases respectively, with 13 bases between them. This CDR3 has 15 residues. CDR3 DNA: TGTGCCAGCTCACCAGGCTCAGGGTATGCAGATACGCAGTATTTT. This codes for CASSPGSGYADTQYF.

The chain recombines TRBV6-5 with TRBJ2-1; 7 bases are a match to TRBD1. The CDR3 has 14 residues. CDR1 is MNHEY and CDR2 is SVGAGI in the germline V gene. After removal of 7 bases from V and 6 bases from J, the junction contained 9 bases not matched to a gene. This chain's CDR3 is CASKVAGGINEQFF. Written as DNA, the CDR3 is TGTGCCAGCAAAGTCGCAGGGGGAATCAATGAGCAGTTCTTC.

V gene TRBV9 combines with J gene TRBJ2-7, with TRBD2 matching 11 bases. The CDR3 is 16 residues long. After removal of 3 bases from V and 5 bases from J, the junction contained 10 bases not matched to a gene. Germline V gives CDR1 SGDLS, CDR2 YYNGEE. The CDR3 DNA follows: TGTGCCAGCAGCGGTAGCACTAGCGGGAGTGAGAACGAGCAGTACTTC. It is translated as CASSGSTSGSENEQYF.

This chain joins TRBV4-1 and TRBJ1-2; 8 positions match TRBD1. The J segment lost 6 bases and the V segment lost 2 bases, leaving 5 bases of the junction unmatched. The CDR3 has 14 amino acids. Germline values: CDR1 MGHRA, CDR2 YSYEKL. The CDR3 nucleotides read TGCGCCAGCAGCCAACAGCTACAGGGGGATGGCTACACCTTC. This sequence encodes CASSQQLQGDGYTF.

This chain joins TRBV4-2 and TRBJ2-3, with 7 bases aligning to TRBD2. Germline values: CDR1 LGHNA, CDR2 YNFKEQ. The CDR3 is 17 residues long. V lost 0 bases and J lost 4; bases outside the gene matches: 10. CDR3 amino acids: CASSQDSFRAGADTQYF. Here the CDR3 DNA reads TGTGCCAGCAGCCAAGACTCGTTTCGCGCGGGGGCAGATACGCAGTATTTT.

This clone occurred a few times. The chain's CDR3 is CAWSGGGGAYEQYF. The CDR3 region has the DNA TGTGCCTGGAGCGGGGGGGGCGGTGCCTACGAGCAGTACTTC. V gene TRBV30 combines with J gene TRBJ2-7, with 8 positions matching TRBD2. Germline lookup yields CDR1 GTSNPN and CDR2 SVGIG (reference sequence). V was pared by 3 bases and J by 2 bases, with 6 bases of the junction left unmatched. There are 14 residues in the CDR3.

J is TRBJ2-6 and V is TRBV6-5, with no clear D. This CDR3 has 13 residues. Germline V gene lookup returns CDR1 MNHEY and CDR2 SVGAGI. Trimming pared 9 bases from V and 1 base from J, leaving 7 bases between. CDR3 in amino acids: CASLLSGANVLTF. The CDR3 DNA reads TGTGCCAGTCTCCTTTCTGGGGCCAACGTCCTGACTTTC.

The chain employs TRBV28 and TRBJ2-7, with 8 nucleotides matching TRBD1. The germline CDR1 and CDR2 sequences are MDHEN and SYDVKM. The V segment lost 5 bases and the J segment 7 bases; nucleotides outside the gene matches: 10. The CDR3 is 14 amino acids. The DNA of the CDR3 is TGTGCCAGCAGTAACCGGGACAGGACATGGGAGCAGTACTTC. It encodes CASSNRDRTWEQYF.

The chain joins TRBV28 to TRBJ2-7; 11 bases are a match to TRBD2. The CDR3 is made up of 17 amino acids. Losses at the gene ends were 5 bases for V and 0 bases for J; bases not matched to a gene: 9. In germline, CDR1 is MDHEN, CDR2 SYDVKM. The CDR3 DNA follows: TGTGCCAGCAGTCCGGGTACGGGACTAGCGGACTCCTACGAGCAGTACTTC. Its translation is CASSPGTGLADSYEQYF. Combining the CDR3 with reference TRBV28 and TRBJ2-7 gives the whole variable domain DVKVTQSSRYLVKRTGEKVFLECVQDMDHENMFWYRQDPGLGLRLIYFSYDVKMKEKGDIPEGYSVSREKKERFSLILESASTNQTSMYLCASSPGTGLADSYEQYFGPGTRLTVT.

This chain links TRBV18 with TRBJ2-7; weak D call: TRBD2 (6 bases). Germline CDR1 and CDR2: KGHSH and LQKENI. The V end lost 4 bases, the J end lost 7 bases, and 17 bases lay between the germline ends. CDR3 size: 14 residues. DNA of the CDR3: TGTGCCAGCTCACTGGAGGGCAGGGCAAGTGAGCAGTACTTC. Translated, it gives CASSLEGRASEQYF.